The subject of this entry is one TCR beta chain. Antigen specificity is unknown. These data belong to a study of cytomegalovirus exposure and HLA in healthy donors. PCR used 60 Vbeta primers and 13 Jbeta primers. Using immunoSEQ multiplex PCR, the repertoire was profiled, and TCRdb retains in-frame clones only, with some absent. Of about 140,000 clones listed, approximately 80% were seen once; the top ten hold roughly 2.4%. General study findings and limits: The listing of approximately 160 TCR beta chains classed them as cytomegalovirus-associated.

The source is a man between 50 and 59 years old in good health and CMV-seronegative. The sample consisted of PBMCs.

The CDR3 sequence is CASSPNRNQPQHF. In DNA form, the CDR3 reads TGTGCCAGCTCACCAAACAGGAATCAGCCCCAGCATTTT. This chain links TRBV18 with TRBJ1-5; TRBD1 might be the D (5 bases). This CDR3 region has 13 residues. Trimming pared 2 bases from V and 4 bases from J, leaving 6 bases between. Germline V gene sequence: CDR1 KGHSH, CDR2 LQKENI.